The next 18 T cell receptor beta chains were all read from a single sample in a study of T cell changes during pregnancy in multiple sclerosis. Generated by immunoSEQ multiplex PCR, the TCRdb table keeps only in-frame clones and is missing some. In the table there are more than 70,000 clones, roughly 92% of which are singletons. The sequencing here drew on peripheral blood, taken before pregnancy. Receptor source: a female donor with multiple sclerosis, enrolled in a pregnancy study.

The CDR3 loop reads CASSLSAGAQPQHF. In DNA, the CDR3 is TGTGCCAGCAGTTTATCCGCAGGGGCTCAGCCCCAGCATTTT. The gene calls are TRBV27 and TRBJ1-5; maybe TRBD1 (6 bases). The CDR3 runs to 14 residues. Germline V gene data show CDR1 as MNHEY and CDR2 as SMNVEV (reference sequence). The germline V and J ends were trimmed by 0 bases and 6 bases, with 9 bases remaining between them.

This CDR3 reads CASRVRGGGSQPQHF. CDR3 nucleotide sequence: TGTGCCAGCAGGGTTCGGGGAGGGGGGAGCCAGCCCCAGCATTTT. The chain has TRBV27 and TRBJ1-5; possibly TRBD1 for D (6 bases). With 6 bases removed from V and 7 bases from J, the gap between germline ends came to 19 bases. The CDR3 runs 15 residues. The germline V gene encodes CDR1 MNHEY and CDR2 SMNVEV (reference sequence).

The V and J genes are TRBV7-6 and TRBJ2-5, with no clear D. Germline assignment: CDR1 SGHVS and CDR2 FNYEAQ. Trimming took off 1 base at V and 2 bases at J, with 5 bases between the two ends. The CDR3 is made up of 13 amino acids. The CDR3 here is CASSLVHQETQYF. The CDR3 DNA sequence: TGTGCCAGCAGCTTAGTACATCAAGAGACCCAGTACTTC.

This clone has only one observation. The rearrangement uses TRBV7-2 and TRBJ1-2; 7 bases align to TRBD1. Germline V gives CDR1 SGHTA, CDR2 FQGNSA. With 5 bases clipped from V and 6 bases from J, the junction kept 9 bases outside the gene matches. The CDR3 sequence is 14 residues long. The CDR3 sequence is CASSLTTGSNGYTF. CDR3 DNA: TGTGCCAGCAGCCTCACGACAGGGTCGAATGGCTACACCTTC.

The V gene is TRBV5-3, the J gene TRBJ2-7; no clear D gene. TRBV5-3 carries the ORF label, with uncertain function. Trimming left V 2 bases short and J 2 bases short, with 5 bases between. The CDR3 is made up of 12 amino acids. CDR3 in amino acids: CARSLSTYEQYF. The DNA for the CDR3 is TGTGCCAGAAGCTTATCCACCTACGAGCAGTACTTC.

V usage is TRBV5-1 and J usage is TRBJ1-1; 7 nucleotides match TRBD1. V gave up 4 bases and J gave up 2 bases; unmatched junction bases: 8. The CDR3 loop spans 15 amino acids. Germline V gives CDR1 SGHRS, CDR2 YFSETQ. In DNA, the CDR3 is TGCGCCAGCAGCGTACCCGGGACAGTAAACACTGAAGCTTTCTTT. Translated, it gives CASSVPGTVNTEAFF.

The chain carries TRBV19 and TRBJ1-1; 8 bases agree with TRBD1. The CDR3 consists of 16 residues. Germline CDR1 reads LNHDA; CDR2 reads SQIVND (reference sequence). Trimming took 0 bases from V and 7 from J; bases not matched to a gene: 10. The CDR3 nucleotides read TGTGCCAGTAGTATAGATCTCTGGACAGGGCCGGGTGAAGCTTTCTTT. Translating gives CASSIDLWTGPGEAFF.

V usage is TRBV19 and J usage is TRBJ2-2; TRBD2 aligns across 13 bases. The CDR3 length is 17 residues. Germline assignment: CDR1 LNHDA and CDR2 SQIVND (reference sequence). The V gene end was trimmed by 5 bases and the J gene end by 2 bases; junction bases not matched to a gene: 5. The CDR3 bases are TGTGCCAGTAGTTCACTAGCGGGAGGGTTTAACACCGGGGAGCTGTTTTTT. Amino acids: CASSSLAGGFNTGELFF.

This chain connects TRBV5-4 to TRBJ2-5, with D possibly matching TRBD1 (6 bases). Germline V gives CDR1 SGHNT, CDR2 YYREEE (reference sequence). The CDR3 length is 13 residues. With 2 bases removed from V and 1 base from J, the gap between germline ends came to 6 bases. CDR3: CASSLGGQETQYF. Here the CDR3 DNA reads TGTGCCAGCAGCTTAGGGGGCCAAGAGACCCAGTACTTC.

The chain carries TRBV18 and TRBJ1-2, with TRBD1 identical over 7 bases. The CDR3 runs 15 residues. Germline values: CDR1 KGHSH, CDR2 LQKENI. The trim removed 5 bases at V and 2 bases at J, leaving 8 bases unmatched. The CDR3 nucleotides read TGTGCCAGCTCATTCAAGTCACAGGGGAACTATGGCTACACCTTC. It yields the protein CASSFKSQGNYGYTF.

The chain uses TRBV11-3 and TRBJ2-3, with 12 bases that match TRBD2. Germline assignment: CDR1 SGHNT and CDR2 YENEEA. Losses at the gene ends were 3 bases for V and 5 bases for J; bases not matched to a gene: 6. The CDR3 spans 16 residues. Written as DNA, the CDR3 is TGTGCCAGCAGCTTTCGACTAGCGGGAGCGAGAGATACGCAGTATTTT. Protein: CASSFRLAGARDTQYF.

The chain is built from TRBV18 and TRBJ1-3; D is perhaps TRBD1 (5 bases). V shed 3 bases and J shed 0 bases, with 9 bases lying between them. CDR1 KGHSH and CDR2 LQKENI come from the germline V gene. The CDR3 is made up of 15 amino acids. The CDR3 is CASSPGPSSGNTIYF. In nucleotides, the CDR3 is TGTGCCAGCTCACCGGGGCCGAGCTCTGGAAACACCATATATTTT.

To note about this clone: Relative to the germline gene, one junction end is altered; a read error may explain this. This chain joins TRBV28 and TRBJ2-7; D gene unclear. Per germline, CDR1 MDHEN and CDR2 SYDVKM. The CDR3 totals 13 residues. CDR3 sequence: CASSLPVSHEQYF. The CDR3 DNA follows: TGTGCCAGCAGTCTCCCCGTCTCCCACGAGCAGTACTTC.

The rearrangement links TRBV6-1 to TRBJ1-1; 7 bases align to TRBD1. The junction had 9 bases not matched to a gene; V was cut back by 7 bases and J by 4 bases. The CDR3 spans 14 residues. Germline loops: CDR1 MNHNS, CDR2 SASEGT. The CDR3 DNA reads TGTGCCAGCAAGCTGACAGGGTCGAGCACTGAAGCTTTCTTT. Protein sequence: CASKLTGSSTEAFF.

The chain has TRBV25-1 and TRBJ1-5, with 8 bases fitting TRBD1. Losses at the gene ends were 3 bases for V and 2 bases for J; bases not matched to a gene: 0. Germline V lookup: CDR1 MGHDK, CDR2 SYGVNS. This CDR3 is built from 14 residues. Here the CDR3 DNA reads TGTGCCAGCAGTGAGACAGGGGGCAATCAGCCCCAGCATTTT. Its translation is CASSETGGNQPQHF.

This clone was detected many times. The J gene is TRBJ2-4, the V gene TRBV4-3, with 9 nucleotides matching TRBD1. With 0 bases clipped from V and 6 bases from J, the junction kept 6 bases outside the gene matches. The CDR3 loop spans 16 amino acids. The germline gives CDR1 LGHNA, CDR2 YSLEER. This chain's CDR3 is CASSQDPGQGSNIQYF. The CDR3, as DNA: TGCGCCAGCAGCCAAGATCCAGGACAGGGGTCAAACATTCAGTACTTC.

The CDR3 loop reads CAISESRTGGGGEQFF. In DNA form, the CDR3 reads TGTGCCATCAGTGAGTCGAGGACAGGGGGAGGGGGTGAGCAGTTCTTC. This chain links TRBV10-3 with TRBJ2-1; 10 bases map to TRBD1. Germline lookup yields CDR1 ENHRY and CDR2 SYGVKD. The CDR3 covers 16 residues. With V trimmed by 0 bases and J by 9 bases, 8 bases remained unmatched.

The chain joins TRBV10-2 to TRBJ2-7; D might be TRBD2 (6 bases). This CDR3 is 14 amino acids long. CDR1 is WSHSY, CDR2 SAAADI, per germline. V lost 4 bases, J lost 0 bases, and 10 bases lay in between. CDR3 sequence (DNA): TGCGCCAGCAGTGGCCGGGACTTCTCCTACGAGCAGTACTTC. As protein: CASSGRDFSYEQYF.